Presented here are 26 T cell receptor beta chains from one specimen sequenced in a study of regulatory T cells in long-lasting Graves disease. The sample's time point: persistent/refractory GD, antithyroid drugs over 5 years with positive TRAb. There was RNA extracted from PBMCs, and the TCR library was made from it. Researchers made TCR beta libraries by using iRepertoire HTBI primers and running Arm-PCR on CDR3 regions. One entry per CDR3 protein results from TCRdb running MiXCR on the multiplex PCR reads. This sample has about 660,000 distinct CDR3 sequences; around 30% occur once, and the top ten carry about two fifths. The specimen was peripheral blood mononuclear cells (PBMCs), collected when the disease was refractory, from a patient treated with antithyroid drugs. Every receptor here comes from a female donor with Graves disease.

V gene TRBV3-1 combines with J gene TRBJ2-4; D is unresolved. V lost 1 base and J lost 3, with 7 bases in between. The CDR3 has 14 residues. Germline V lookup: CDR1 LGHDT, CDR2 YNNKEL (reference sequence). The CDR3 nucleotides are TGTGCCAGCAGCCAAGGACATGGCAAAAACATTCAGTACTTC. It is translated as CASSQGHGKNIQYF. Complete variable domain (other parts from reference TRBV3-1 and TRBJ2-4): DTAVSQTPKYLVTQMGNDKSIKCEQNLGHDTMYWYKQDSKKFLKIMFSYNNKELIINETVPNRFSPKSPDKAHLNLHINSLELGDSAVYFCASSQGHGKNIQYFGAGTRLSVL.

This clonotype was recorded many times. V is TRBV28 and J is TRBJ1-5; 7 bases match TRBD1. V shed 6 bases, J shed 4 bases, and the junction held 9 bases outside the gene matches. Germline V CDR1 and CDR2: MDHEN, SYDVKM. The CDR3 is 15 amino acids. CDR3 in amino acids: CASSLLDRSNQPQHF. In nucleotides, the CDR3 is TGTGCCAGCAGCTTGCTGGACAGGTCTAATCAGCCCCAGCATTTT.

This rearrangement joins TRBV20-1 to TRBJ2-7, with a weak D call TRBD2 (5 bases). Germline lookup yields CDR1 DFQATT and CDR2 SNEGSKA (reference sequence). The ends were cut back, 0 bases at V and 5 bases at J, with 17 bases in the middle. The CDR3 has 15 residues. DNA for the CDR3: TGCAGTGCTAGAGAAAGCGGCGGAGCAGTCCACGAGCAGTACTTC. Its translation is CSARESGGAVHEQYF.

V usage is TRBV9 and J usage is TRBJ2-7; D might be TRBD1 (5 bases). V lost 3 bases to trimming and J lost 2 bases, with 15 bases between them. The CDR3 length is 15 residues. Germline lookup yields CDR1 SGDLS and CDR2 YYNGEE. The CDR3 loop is CASSAHDSGPYEQYF. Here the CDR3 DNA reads TGTGCCAGCAGCGCCCATGACAGTGGGCCCTACGAGCAGTACTTC.

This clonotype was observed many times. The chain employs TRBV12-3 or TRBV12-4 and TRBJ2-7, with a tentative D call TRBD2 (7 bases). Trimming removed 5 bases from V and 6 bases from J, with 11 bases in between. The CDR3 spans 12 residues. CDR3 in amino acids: CASSRGGVEQYF. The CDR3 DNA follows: TGTGCCAGCAGTAGGGGGGGCGTCGAGCAGTACTTC.

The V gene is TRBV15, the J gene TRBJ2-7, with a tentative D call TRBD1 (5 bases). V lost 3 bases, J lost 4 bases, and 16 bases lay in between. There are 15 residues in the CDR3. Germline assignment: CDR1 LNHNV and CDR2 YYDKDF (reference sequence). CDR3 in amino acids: CATSRAHGAEYEQYF. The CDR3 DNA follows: TGTGCCACCAGCAGGGCCCATGGGGCGGAATACGAGCAGTACTTC.

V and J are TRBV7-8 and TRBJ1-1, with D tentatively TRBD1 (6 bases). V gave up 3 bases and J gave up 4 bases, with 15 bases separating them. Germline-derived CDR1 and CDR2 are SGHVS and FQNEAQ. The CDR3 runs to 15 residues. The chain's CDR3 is CASSLWGQPGTEAFF. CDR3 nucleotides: TGTGCCAGCAGCTTGTGGGGACAACCCGGCACTGAAGCTTTCTTT.

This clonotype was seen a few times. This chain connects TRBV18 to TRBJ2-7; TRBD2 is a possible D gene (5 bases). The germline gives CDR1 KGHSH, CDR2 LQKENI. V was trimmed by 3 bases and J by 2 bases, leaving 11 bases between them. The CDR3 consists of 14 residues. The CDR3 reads CASSPSPGTYEQYF. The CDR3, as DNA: TGTGCCAGCTCACCCTCCCCGGGAACCTACGAGCAGTACTTC.

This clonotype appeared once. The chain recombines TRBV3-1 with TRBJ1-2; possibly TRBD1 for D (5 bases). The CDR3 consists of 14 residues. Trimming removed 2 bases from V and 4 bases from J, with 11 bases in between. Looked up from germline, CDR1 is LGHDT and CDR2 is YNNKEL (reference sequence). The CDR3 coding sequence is TGTGCCAGCAGCCAAAACGGCCAGGGCTATGGCTACACCTTC. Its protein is CASSQNGQGYGYTF.

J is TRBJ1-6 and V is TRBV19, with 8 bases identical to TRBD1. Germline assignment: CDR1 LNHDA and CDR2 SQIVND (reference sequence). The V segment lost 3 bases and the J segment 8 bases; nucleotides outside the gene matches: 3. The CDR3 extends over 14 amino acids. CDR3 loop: CASSMTGEDSPLHF. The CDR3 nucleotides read TGTGCCAGTAGTATGACAGGGGAGGATTCACCCCTCCACTTT.

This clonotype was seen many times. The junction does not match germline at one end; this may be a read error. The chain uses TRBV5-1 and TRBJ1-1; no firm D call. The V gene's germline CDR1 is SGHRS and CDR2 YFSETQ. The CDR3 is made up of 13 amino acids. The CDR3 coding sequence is TGTGCCAGCAGCTTAGACACCTACACTGAAGCTTTCTTT. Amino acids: CASSLDTYTEAFF.

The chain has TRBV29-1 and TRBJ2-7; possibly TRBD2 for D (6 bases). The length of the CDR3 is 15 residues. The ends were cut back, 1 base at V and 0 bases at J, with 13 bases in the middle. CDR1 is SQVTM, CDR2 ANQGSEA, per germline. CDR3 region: CSVEVIGSASYEQYF. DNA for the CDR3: TGCAGCGTTGAAGTTATCGGGAGCGCCTCCTACGAGCAGTACTTC.

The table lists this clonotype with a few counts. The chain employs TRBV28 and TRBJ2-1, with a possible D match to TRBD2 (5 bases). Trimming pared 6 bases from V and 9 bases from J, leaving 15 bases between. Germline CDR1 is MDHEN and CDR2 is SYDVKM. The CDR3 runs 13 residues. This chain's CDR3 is CASSAGRLGEQFF. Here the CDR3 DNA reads TGTGCCAGCAGCGCGGGCCGTCTAGGTGAGCAGTTCTTC.

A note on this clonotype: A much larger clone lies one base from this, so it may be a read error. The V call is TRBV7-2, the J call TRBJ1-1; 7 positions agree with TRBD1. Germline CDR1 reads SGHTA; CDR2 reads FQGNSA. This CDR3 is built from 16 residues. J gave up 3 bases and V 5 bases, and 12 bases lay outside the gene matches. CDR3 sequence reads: CASSHTLGGGDTEAFF. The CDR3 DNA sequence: TGTGCCAGCAGCCATACTTTAGGGGGCGGCGACACTGAAGCTTTCTTT.

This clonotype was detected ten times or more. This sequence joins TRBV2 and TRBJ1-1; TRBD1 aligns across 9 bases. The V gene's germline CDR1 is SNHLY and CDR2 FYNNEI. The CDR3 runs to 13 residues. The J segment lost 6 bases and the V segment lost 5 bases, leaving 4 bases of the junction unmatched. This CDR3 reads CASSIHRGPEAFF. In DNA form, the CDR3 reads TGTGCCAGCAGTATCCACAGGGGGCCTGAAGCTTTCTTT.

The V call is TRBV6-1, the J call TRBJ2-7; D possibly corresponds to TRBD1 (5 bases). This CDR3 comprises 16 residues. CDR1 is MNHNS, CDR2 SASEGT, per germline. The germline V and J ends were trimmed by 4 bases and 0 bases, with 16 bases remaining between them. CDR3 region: CASSVRGAFSSYEQYF. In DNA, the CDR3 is TGTGCCAGCAGTGTCCGTGGGGCCTTTAGCTCCTACGAGCAGTACTTC.

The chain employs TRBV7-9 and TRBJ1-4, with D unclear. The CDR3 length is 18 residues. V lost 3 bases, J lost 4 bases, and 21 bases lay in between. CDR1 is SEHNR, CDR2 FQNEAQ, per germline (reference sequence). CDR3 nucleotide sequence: TGTGCCAGCAGCTTGCACCGCCTACGCGGGAATATTAATGAAAAACTGTTTTTT. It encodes CASSLHRLRGNINEKLFF.

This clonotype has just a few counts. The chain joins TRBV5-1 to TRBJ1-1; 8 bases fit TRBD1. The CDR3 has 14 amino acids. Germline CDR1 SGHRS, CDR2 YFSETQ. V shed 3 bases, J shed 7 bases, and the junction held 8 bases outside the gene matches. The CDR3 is CASSSTGTGVEAFF. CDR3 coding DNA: TGCGCCAGCAGCTCTACCGGGACAGGAGTTGAAGCTTTCTTT.

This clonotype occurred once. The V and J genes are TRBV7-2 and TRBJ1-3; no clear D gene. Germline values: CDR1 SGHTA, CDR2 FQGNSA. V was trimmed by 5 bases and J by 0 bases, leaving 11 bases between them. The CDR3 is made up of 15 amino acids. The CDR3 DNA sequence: TGTGCCAGCAGCACGGAATCCAACTCTGGAAACACCATATATTTT. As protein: CASSTESNSGNTIYF. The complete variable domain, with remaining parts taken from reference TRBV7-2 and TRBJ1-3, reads GAGVSQSPSNKVTEKGKDVELRCDPISGHTALYWYRQSLGQGLEFLIYFQGNSAPDKSGLPSDRFSAERTGGSVSTLTIQRTQQEDSAVYLCASSTESNSGNTIYFGEGSWLTVV.

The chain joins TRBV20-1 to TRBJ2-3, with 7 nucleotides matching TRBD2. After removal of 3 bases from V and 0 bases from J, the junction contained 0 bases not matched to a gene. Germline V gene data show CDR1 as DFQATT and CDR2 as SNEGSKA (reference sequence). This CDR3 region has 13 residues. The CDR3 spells CSASGRSTDTQYF. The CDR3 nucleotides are TGCAGTGCTAGCGGGAGGAGCACAGATACGCAGTATTTT.

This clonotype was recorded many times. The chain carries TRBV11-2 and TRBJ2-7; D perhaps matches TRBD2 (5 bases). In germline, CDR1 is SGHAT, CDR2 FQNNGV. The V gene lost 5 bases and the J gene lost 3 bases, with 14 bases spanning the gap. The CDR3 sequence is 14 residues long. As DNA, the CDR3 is TGTGCCAGCAGCGGAAACGGGATCATCTACGAGCAGTACTTC. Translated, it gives CASSGNGIIYEQYF.

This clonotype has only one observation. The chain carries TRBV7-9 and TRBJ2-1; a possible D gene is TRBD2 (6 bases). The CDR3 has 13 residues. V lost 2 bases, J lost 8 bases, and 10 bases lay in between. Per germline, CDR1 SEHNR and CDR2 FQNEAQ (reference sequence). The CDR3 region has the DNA TGTGCCAGCAGCTTACGAGGAGGGGATGAGCAGTTCTTC. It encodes CASSLRGGDEQFF.

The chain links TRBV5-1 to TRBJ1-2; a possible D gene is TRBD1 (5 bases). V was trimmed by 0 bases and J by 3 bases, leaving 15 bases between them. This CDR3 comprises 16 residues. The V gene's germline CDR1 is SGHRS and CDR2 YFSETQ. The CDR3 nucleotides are TGCGCCAGCAGCTTGGTTATTACGGGGACTTACTATGGCTACACCTTC. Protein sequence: CASSLVITGTYYGYTF. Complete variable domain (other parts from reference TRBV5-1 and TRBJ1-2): KAGVTQTPRYLIKTRGQQVTLSCSPISGHRSVSWYQQTPGQGLQFLFEYFSETQRNKGNFPGRFSGRQFSNSRSEMNVSTLELGDSALYLCASSLVITGTYYGYTFGSGTRLTVV.

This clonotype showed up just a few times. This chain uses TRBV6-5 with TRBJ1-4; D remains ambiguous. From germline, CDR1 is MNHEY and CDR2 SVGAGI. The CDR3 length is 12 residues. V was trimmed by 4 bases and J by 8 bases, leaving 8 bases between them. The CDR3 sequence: CASSCSGEKLFF. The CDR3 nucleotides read TGTGCCAGCAGTTGCTCCGGGGAAAAACTGTTTTTT.

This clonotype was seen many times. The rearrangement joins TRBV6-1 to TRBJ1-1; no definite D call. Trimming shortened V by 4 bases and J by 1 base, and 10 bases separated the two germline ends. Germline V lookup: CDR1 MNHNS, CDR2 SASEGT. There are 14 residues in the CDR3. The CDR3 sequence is CASSVWMRNTEAFF. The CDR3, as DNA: TGTGCCAGCAGTGTTTGGATGAGGAACACTGAAGCTTTCTTT.

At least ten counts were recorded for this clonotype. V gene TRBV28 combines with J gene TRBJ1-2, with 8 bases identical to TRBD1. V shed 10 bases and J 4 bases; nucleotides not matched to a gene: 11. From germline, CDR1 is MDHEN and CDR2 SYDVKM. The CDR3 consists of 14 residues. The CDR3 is CAIPGQGMGYGYTF. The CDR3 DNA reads TGTGCCATCCCAGGACAGGGAATGGGCTATGGCTACACCTTC.